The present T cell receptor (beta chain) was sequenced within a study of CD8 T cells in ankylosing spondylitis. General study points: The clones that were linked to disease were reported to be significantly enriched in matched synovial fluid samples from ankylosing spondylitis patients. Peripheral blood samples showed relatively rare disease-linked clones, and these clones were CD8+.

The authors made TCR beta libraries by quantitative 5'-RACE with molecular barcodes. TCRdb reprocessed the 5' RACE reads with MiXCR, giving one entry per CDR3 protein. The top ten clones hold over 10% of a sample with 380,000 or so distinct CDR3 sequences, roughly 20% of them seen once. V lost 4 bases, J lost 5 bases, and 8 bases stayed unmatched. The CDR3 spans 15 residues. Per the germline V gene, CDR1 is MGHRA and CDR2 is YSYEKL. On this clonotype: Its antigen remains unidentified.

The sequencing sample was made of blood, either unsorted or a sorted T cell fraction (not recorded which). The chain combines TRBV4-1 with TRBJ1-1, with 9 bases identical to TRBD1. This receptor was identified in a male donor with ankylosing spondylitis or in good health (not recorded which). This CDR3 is CASSPWTGAETEAFF. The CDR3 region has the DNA TGCGCCAGCAGCCCCTGGACAGGGGCGGAGACTGAAGCTTTCTTT.